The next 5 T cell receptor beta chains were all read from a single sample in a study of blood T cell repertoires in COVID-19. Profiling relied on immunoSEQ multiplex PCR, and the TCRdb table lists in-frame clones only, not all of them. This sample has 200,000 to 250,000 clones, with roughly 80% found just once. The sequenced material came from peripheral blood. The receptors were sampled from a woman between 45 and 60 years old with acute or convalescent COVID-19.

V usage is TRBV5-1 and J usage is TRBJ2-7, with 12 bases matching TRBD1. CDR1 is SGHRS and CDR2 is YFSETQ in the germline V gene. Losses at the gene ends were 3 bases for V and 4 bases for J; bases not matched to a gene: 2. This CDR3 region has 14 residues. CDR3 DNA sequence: TGCGCCAGCAGCTGGGGACAGGGGGCTTACGAGCAGTACTTC. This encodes CASSWGQGAYEQYF.

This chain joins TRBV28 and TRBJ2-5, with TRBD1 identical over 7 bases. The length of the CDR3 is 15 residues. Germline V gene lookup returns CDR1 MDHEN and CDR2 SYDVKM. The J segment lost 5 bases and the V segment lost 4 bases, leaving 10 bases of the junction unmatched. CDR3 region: CASSSTGSGGETQYF. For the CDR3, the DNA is TGTGCCAGCAGTTCGACAGGGTCGGGTGGGGAGACCCAGTACTTC.

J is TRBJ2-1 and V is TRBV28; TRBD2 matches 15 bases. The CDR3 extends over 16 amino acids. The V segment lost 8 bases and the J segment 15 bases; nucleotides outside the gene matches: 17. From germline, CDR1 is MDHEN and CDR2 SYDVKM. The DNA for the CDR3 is TGTGCCAGCGCTACCAGCCCGGGACTAGCGGGGGGCCCTGGGTTCTTC. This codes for CASATSPGLAGGPGFF. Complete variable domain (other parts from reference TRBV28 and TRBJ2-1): DVKVTQSSRYLVKRTGEKVFLECVQDMDHENMFWYRQDPGLGLRLIYFSYDVKMKEKGDIPEGYSVSREKKERFSLILESASTNQTSMYLCASATSPGLAGGPGFFGPGTRLTVL.

Written as DNA, the CDR3 is TGTGCCACCATGGACCCGGCTGGAGGGGATACGCAGTATTTT. The encoded protein is CATMDPAGGDTQYF. V is TRBV24-1 and J is TRBJ2-3, with TRBD2 as a possible D gene (6 bases). This CDR3 comprises 14 residues. Germline values: CDR1 KGHDR, CDR2 SFDVKD. Trimming stripped 8 bases from V and 6 bases from J, with 17 bases between.

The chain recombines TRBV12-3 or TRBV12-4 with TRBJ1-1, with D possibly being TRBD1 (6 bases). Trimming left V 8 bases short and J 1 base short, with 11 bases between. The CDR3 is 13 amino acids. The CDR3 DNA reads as TGTGCCAGCTGGGGGGGCGGGAACACTGAAGCTTTCTTT. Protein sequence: CASWGGGNTEAFF.